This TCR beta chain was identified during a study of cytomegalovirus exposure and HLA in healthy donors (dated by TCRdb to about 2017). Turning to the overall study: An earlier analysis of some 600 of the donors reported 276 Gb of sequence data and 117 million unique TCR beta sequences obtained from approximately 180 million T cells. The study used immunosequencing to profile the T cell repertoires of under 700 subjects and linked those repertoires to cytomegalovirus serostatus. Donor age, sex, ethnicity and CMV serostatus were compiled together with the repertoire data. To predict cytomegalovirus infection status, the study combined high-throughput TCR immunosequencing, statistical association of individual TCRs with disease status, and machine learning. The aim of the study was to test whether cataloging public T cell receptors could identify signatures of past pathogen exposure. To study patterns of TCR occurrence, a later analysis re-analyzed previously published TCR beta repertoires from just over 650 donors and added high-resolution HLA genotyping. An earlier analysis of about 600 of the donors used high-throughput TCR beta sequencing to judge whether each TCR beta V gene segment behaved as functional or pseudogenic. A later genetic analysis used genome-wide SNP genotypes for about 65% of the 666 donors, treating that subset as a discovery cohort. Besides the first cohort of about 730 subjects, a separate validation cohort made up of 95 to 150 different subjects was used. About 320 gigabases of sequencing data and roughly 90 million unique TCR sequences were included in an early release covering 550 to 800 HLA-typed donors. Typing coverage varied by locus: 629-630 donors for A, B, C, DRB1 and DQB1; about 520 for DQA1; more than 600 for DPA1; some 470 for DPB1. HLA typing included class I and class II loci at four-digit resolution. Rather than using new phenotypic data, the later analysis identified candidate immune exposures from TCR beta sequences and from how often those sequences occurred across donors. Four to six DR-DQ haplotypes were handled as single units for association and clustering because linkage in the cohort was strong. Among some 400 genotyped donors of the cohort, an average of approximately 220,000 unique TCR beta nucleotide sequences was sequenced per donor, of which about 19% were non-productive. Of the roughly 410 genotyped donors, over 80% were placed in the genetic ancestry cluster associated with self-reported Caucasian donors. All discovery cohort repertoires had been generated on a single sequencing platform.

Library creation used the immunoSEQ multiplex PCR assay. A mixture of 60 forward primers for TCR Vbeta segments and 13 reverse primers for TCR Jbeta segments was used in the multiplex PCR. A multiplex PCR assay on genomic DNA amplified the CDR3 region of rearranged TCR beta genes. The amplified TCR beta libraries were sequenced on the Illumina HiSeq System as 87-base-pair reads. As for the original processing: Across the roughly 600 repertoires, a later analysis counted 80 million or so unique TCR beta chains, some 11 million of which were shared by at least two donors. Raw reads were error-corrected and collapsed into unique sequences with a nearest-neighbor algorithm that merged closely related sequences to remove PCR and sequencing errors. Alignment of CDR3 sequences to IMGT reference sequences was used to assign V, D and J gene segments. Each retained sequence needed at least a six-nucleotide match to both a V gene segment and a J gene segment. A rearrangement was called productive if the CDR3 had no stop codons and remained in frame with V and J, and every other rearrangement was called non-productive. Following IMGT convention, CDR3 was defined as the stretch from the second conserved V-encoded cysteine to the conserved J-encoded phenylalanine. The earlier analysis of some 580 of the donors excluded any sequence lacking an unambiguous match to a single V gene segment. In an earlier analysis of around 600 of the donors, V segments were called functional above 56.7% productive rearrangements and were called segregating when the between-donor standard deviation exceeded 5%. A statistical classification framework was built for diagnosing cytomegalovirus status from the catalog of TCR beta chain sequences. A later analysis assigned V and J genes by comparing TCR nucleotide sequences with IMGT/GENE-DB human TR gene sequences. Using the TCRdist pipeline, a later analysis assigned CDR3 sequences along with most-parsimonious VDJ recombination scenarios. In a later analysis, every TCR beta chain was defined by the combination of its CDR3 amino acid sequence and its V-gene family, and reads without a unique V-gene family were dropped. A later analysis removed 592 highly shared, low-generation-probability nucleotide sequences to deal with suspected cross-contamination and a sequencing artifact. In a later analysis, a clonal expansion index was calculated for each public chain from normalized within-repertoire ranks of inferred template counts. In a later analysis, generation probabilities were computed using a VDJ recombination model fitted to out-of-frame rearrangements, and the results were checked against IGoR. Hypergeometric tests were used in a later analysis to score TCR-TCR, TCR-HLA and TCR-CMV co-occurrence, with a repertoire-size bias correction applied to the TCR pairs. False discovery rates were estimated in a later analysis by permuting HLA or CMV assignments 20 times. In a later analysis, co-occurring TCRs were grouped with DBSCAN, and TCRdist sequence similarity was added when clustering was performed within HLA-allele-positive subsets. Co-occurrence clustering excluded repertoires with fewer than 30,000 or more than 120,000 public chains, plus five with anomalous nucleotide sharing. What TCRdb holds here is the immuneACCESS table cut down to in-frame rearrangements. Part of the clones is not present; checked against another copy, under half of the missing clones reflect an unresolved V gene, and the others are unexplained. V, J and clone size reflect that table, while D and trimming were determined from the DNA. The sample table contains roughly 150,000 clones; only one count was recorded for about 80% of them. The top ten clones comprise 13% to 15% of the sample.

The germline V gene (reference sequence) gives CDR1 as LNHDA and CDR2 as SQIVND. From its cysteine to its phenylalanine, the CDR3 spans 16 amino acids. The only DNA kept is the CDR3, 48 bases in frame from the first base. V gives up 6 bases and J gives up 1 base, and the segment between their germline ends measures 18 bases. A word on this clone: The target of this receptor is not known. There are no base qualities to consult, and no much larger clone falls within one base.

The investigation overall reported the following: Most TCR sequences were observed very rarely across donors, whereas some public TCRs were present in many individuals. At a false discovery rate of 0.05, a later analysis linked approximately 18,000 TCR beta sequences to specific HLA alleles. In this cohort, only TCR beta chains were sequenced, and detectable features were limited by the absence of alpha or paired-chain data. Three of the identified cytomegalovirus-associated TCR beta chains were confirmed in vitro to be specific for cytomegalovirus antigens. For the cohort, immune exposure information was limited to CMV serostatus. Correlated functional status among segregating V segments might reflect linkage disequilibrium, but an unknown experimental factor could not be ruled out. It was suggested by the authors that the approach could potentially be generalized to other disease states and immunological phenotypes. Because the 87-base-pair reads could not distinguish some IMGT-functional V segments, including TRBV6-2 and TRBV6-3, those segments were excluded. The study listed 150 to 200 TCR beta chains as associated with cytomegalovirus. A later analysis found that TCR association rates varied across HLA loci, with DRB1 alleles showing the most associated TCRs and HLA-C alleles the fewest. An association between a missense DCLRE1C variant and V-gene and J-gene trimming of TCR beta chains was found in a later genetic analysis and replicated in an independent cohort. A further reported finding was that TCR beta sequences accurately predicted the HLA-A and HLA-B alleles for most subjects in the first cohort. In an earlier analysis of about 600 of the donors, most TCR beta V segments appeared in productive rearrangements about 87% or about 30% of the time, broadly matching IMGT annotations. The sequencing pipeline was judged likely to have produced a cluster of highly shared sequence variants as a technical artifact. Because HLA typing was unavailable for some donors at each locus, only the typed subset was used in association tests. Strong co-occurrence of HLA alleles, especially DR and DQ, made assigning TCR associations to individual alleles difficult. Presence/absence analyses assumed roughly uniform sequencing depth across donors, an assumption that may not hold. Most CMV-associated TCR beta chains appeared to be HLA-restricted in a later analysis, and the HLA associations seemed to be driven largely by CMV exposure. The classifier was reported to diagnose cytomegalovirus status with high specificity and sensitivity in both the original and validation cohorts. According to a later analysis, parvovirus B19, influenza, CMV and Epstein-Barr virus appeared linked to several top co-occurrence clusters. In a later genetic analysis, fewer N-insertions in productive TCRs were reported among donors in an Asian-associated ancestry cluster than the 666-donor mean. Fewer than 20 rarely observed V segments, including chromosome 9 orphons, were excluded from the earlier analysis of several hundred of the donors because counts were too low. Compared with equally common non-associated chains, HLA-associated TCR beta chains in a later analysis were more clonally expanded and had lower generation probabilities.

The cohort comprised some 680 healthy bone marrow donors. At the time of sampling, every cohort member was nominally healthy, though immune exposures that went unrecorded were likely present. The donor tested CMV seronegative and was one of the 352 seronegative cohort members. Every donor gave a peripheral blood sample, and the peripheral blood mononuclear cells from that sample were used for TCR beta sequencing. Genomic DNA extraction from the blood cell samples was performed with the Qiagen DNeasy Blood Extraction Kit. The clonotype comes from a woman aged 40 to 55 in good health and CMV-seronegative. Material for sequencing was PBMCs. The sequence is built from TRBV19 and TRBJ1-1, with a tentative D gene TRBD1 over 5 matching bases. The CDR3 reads CASRFSRGGANTEAFF. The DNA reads TGTGCCAGTAGGTTCTCCCGGGGGGGAGCGAACACTGAAGCTTTCTTT.